This T cell receptor beta chain is drawn from a study of CD8 T cells in ankylosing spondylitis. Findings of the study overall: Both synovial fluid and blood in reactive arthritis had previously been reported to carry some motif variants. A TCR beta motif of 7 to 9 highly homologous variants seemed to mark ankylosing spondylitis blood.

This clonotype was counted a few times. Antigen specificity is unknown. TCRdb ran MiXCR on the 5' RACE reads and lists one entry per CDR3 protein. Among about 440,000 distinct CDR3 sequences listed, roughly a sixth were seen once. The CDR3 totals 14 residues. Trimming left V 1 base short and J 11 bases short, with 12 bases between. CDR1 and CDR2 (germline): SEHNR, FQNEAQ (reference sequence). The clonotype comes from a male donor with ankylosing spondylitis. The chain is built from TRBV7-9 and TRBJ1-6; TRBD1 is a possible D gene (5 bases). The specimen was blood, either unsorted or a sorted T cell fraction (not recorded which). The CDR3, as DNA: TGTGCCAGCAGCTTAGGCAGGGAAGCAGCACCCCTCCACTTT. Translating it yields CASSLGREAAPLHF.